Detailed here is one T cell receptor beta chain. Its antigen is as yet unknown. The sample comes from a study of a mutant IDH1 vaccine in newly diagnosed glioma. Study information: Radiotherapy, temozolomide, or both had been given previously, and both were given to most.

Study conclusions and caveats: Of all patients, 85% to 95% showed vaccine-induced immune responses. Pseudoprogression apparently tracked independently of changes in top peripheral T cell clonotypes.

Time point: baseline, week 1 (first vaccination visit). The treatment denotes: pre-vaccination baseline after standard-of-care therapy. Profiling relied on immunoSEQ multiplex PCR, and the TCRdb table lists in-frame clones only, not all of them. The sample records about 92,000 clones, approximately 83% being singletons. Trimming took off 1 base at V and 5 bases at J, with 30 bases between the two ends. The CDR3 totals 20 residues. Germline values: CDR1 MGHRA, CDR2 YSYEKL. The TCR comes from a woman in her 50s with glioma. The chain uses TRBV4-1 and TRBJ2-7, with a tentative D call TRBD1 (6 bases). Here the sequenced sample was PBMCs, taken from a glioma patient treated with radiotherapy, temozolomide or both. The CDR3 region is CASSQAVMGARTLRGNEQYF. The CDR3 DNA follows: TGCGCCAGCAGCCAAGCCGTAATGGGGGCCAGGACACTGCGCGGCAACGAGCAGTACTTC.